One and the same sample provided the 31 T cell receptor beta chains below, sequenced in a study of PD-1 blockade in classical Hodgkin lymphoma. Only in-frame clones appear in the TCRdb table, and some are missing; sequencing was by immunoSEQ multiplex PCR. This table has about 31,000 clones, roughly 82% appearing once. Time point reported: cycle 4 day 1 (C4D1), after less than seven weeks of nivolumab. Patients all relapsed after autologous stem cell transplantation, and there was variation in brentuximab vedotin exposure. Sample: peripheral blood mononuclear cells (PBMCs), taken before the fourth cycle of nivolumab. The receptors shown here come from a human donor with classical Hodgkin lymphoma.

About this clone: An end of the junction differs from the germline gene, which may be a read error. The V and J genes are TRBV6-6 and TRBJ2-6; perhaps D is TRBD1 or TRBD2 (5 bases each). The CDR3 loop spans 15 amino acids. The germline gives CDR1 MNHNY, CDR2 SVGAGI (reference sequence). The CDR3 loop reads CASSYSAAGANVPTF. Here the CDR3 DNA reads TGTGCCAGCAGTTACTCGGCGGCCGGGGCCAACGTCCCGACTTTC.

The chain joins TRBV6-4 to TRBJ1-1; TRBD1 might be the D (5 bases). V lost 2 bases to trimming and J lost 2 bases, with 6 bases between them. The germline CDR1 and CDR2 sequences are MRHNA and SNTAGT. CDR3 length equals 13 residues. The CDR3 DNA sequence: TGTGCCAGCAGTGACCGGGACAACACTGAAGCTTTCTTT. Residues: CASSDRDNTEAFF.

The V and J genes are TRBV7-8 and TRBJ1-5; D remains unclear. V was shortened by 5 bases and J by 0 bases, with 8 bases between the two germline ends. Germline CDR1 is SGHVS and CDR2 is FQNEAQ. The CDR3 spans 14 residues. The DNA for the CDR3 is TGTGCCAGCAGCCTAAGCCCTAGCAATCAGCCCCAGCATTTT. It yields the protein CASSLSPSNQPQHF.

V and J are TRBV9 and TRBJ1-1, with D uncertain. V was trimmed by 1 base and J by 1 base, leaving 5 bases between them. The CDR3 contains 13 residues. Germline CDR1 SGDLS, CDR2 YYNGEE. The CDR3 nucleotides read TGTGCCAGCAGCGTACAAAGGAACACTGAAGCTTTCTTT. It translates to CASSVQRNTEAFF.

CDR3 loop: CASSITSTSEAFF. CDR3 bases: TGTGCCAGCAGTATTACGTCGACTTCTGAAGCTTTCTTT. The chain links TRBV6-1 to TRBJ1-1; D uncertain. The CDR3 totals 13 residues. Trimming stripped 5 bases from V and 6 bases from J, with 13 bases between. The germline gives CDR1 MNHNS, CDR2 SASEGT.

The gene calls are TRBV5-5 and TRBJ2-3; D is perhaps TRBD2 (7 bases). V shed 4 bases and J shed 7 bases, with 25 bases lying between them. Germline lookup yields CDR1 SGHKS and CDR2 YYEKEE (reference sequence). The CDR3 is made up of 17 amino acids. The CDR3 bases are TGTGCCAGCAGCCCCACGCTTTGGGGGCGGGGGCTTAATACGCAGTATTTT. Its translation: CASSPTLWGRGLNTQYF.

CDR3 bases: TGTGCCAGTAGTATAGGACTAGTCTTCACCGGGGAGCTGTTTTTT. Translation gives CASSIGLVFTGELFF. The V and J genes are TRBV19 and TRBJ2-2; D possibly corresponds to TRBD2 (6 bases). V dropped 1 base and J dropped 4 bases, with 10 bases sitting between them. This CDR3 region has 15 residues. Germline loops: CDR1 LNHDA, CDR2 SQIVND (reference sequence).

This clone is judged hyperexpanded. The J gene is TRBJ2-7, the V gene TRBV25-1; no clear D gene. V was shortened by 11 bases and J by 5 bases, with 10 bases between the two germline ends. The germline gives CDR1 MGHDK, CDR2 SYGVNS. This CDR3 is built from 10 residues. CDR3 sequence reads: CASSQDEQYF. The CDR3 bases are TGTGCCTCGAGTCAAGACGAGCAGTACTTC.

The chain combines TRBV19 with TRBJ2-2; D might be TRBD1 (5 bases). CDR1 is LNHDA and CDR2 is SQIVND in the germline V gene (reference sequence). Trimming removed 6 bases at V and 4 bases at J, with 15 bases between. CDR3 length: 15 amino acids. DNA for the CDR3: TGTGCCAGTAGAAGGGATCAGGGAAGCACCGGGGAGCTGTTTTTT. Protein product: CASRRDQGSTGELFF.

The chain's CDR3 is CTSSPRAPGADTQYF. CDR3 nucleotide sequence: TGCACCAGCAGCCCCCGGGCCCCTGGAGCAGATACGCAGTATTTT. The rearrangement joins TRBV1 to TRBJ2-3. TRBV1 is labeled a pseudogene. The CDR3 has 15 residues.

V is TRBV7-9 and J is TRBJ1-3; no clear D gene. Germline-derived CDR1 and CDR2 are SEHNR and FQNEAQ (reference sequence). The CDR3 consists of 14 residues. Trimming removed 1 base at V and 4 bases at J, with 8 bases between. Written as DNA, the CDR3 is TGTGCCAGCAGCTTAGGACGGGAGGGAAACACCATATATTTT. Protein: CASSLGREGNTIYF.

This chain uses TRBV5-4 with TRBJ2-2; D unresolved. The CDR3 contains 14 residues. Germline CDR1 is SGHNT and CDR2 is YYREEE (reference sequence). Trimming stripped 2 bases from V and 4 bases from J, with 9 bases between. This CDR3 reads CASSFTPGTGELFF. CDR3 DNA sequence: TGTGCCAGCAGCTTTACACCAGGCACCGGGGAGCTGTTTTTT.

This clone was counted once. The rearrangement uses TRBV7-9 and TRBJ2-5; no clear D gene. Germline V CDR1 and CDR2: SEHNR, FQNEAQ (reference sequence). There are 11 residues in the CDR3. V lost 5 bases, J lost 3 bases, and 4 bases lay in between. This CDR3 reads CASSGKETQYF. The CDR3 DNA reads as TGTGCCAGCAGCGGTAAAGAGACCCAGTACTTC.

The chain carries TRBV15 and TRBJ2-7; D possibly corresponds to TRBD1 (5 bases). Germline loops: CDR1 LNHNV, CDR2 YYDKDF (reference sequence). This CDR3 is 15 amino acids long. The ends were cut back, 2 bases at V and 2 bases at J, with 13 bases in the middle. The CDR3 DNA reads as TGTGCCACCAGCAGATTAACAGGAACCACCTACGAGCAGTACTTC. This translates into CATSRLTGTTYEQYF.

The chain carries TRBV5-4 and TRBJ1-1; 7 bases agree with TRBD1. V was pared by 4 bases and J by 5 bases, with 8 bases of the junction left unmatched. This CDR3 contains 14 residues. CDR1 SGHNT and CDR2 YYREEE come from the germline V gene (reference sequence). The CDR3 loop is CASSTWTGLTEAFF. The DNA of the CDR3 is TGTGCCAGCAGCACCTGGACAGGACTTACTGAAGCTTTCTTT.

The V call is TRBV11-2, the J call TRBJ2-7, with D possibly TRBD1 on 5 matching bases. CDR1 and CDR2 (germline): SGHAT, FQNNGV. Trimming left V 1 base short and J 5 bases short, with 12 bases between. The CDR3 extends over 14 amino acids. This CDR3 reads CASSLGAGPHEQYF. CDR3 nucleotides: TGTGCCAGCAGCTTAGGGGCAGGGCCCCACGAGCAGTACTTC.

The gene calls are TRBV6-4 and TRBJ1-1; D may be TRBD1 (5 bases). Per germline, CDR1 MRHNA and CDR2 SNTAGT. Deletions cut 3 bases from V and 4 bases from J, with 9 bases between. This CDR3 comprises 13 residues. For the CDR3, the DNA is TGTGCCAGCAGTGAGTCAGGGTCCACTGAAGCTTTCTTT. Its protein product is CASSESGSTEAFF.

This chain connects TRBV11-3 to TRBJ2-3; D gene ambiguous. V was shortened by 3 bases and J by 0 bases, with 4 bases between the two germline ends. Germline V lookup: CDR1 SGHNT, CDR2 YENEEA. This CDR3 has 13 residues. CDR3 region: CASSLDSTDTQYF. DNA of the CDR3: TGTGCCAGCAGCTTGGACAGCACAGATACGCAGTATTTT.

The gene calls are TRBV7-9 and TRBJ2-5; 8 nucleotides agree with TRBD1. The CDR3 is 15 residues long. CDR1 is SEHNR and CDR2 is FQNEAQ in the germline V gene (reference sequence). V shed 2 bases, J shed 4 bases, and the junction held 6 bases outside the gene matches. The CDR3, as DNA: TGTGCCAGCAGCTTATTTACAGGGGGAGTAGAGACCCAGTACTTC. It codes for CASSLFTGGVETQYF. Supplemented by reference TRBV7-9 and TRBJ2-5, the full variable domain reads DTGVSQNPRHKITKRGQNVTFRCDPISEHNRLYWYRQTLGQGPEFLTYFQNEAQLEKSRLLSDRFSAERPKGSFSTLEIQRTEQGDSAMYLCASSLFTGGVETQYFGPGTRLLVL.

V usage is TRBV7-9 and J usage is TRBJ2-7, with D possibly matching TRBD2 (5 bases). CDR1 is SEHNR and CDR2 is FQNEAQ in the germline V gene (reference sequence). V shed 0 bases and J shed 5 bases, with 8 bases lying between them. This CDR3 comprises 13 residues. The CDR3 nucleotides are TGTGCCAGCAGCTTAGCGGTCGGGAACGAGCAGTACTTC. This gives the protein CASSLAVGNEQYF.

This clone was observed a few times. CDR3: CASSGTGESPLHF. The CDR3 DNA sequence: TGTGCCAGCTCCGGGACAGGGGAATCACCCCTCCACTTT. This chain links TRBV18 with TRBJ1-6; 10 bases fit TRBD1. The CDR3 consists of 13 residues. Germline values: CDR1 KGHSH, CDR2 LQKENI. With V trimmed by 6 bases and J by 10 bases, 3 bases remained unmatched.

In this sample, this clone turned up once. The V gene is TRBV7-2, the J gene TRBJ2-7, with D possibly being TRBD1 (5 bases). V shed 8 bases and J shed 0 bases, with 23 bases lying between them. Germline CDR1 SGHTA, CDR2 FQGNSA. This CDR3 spans 17 amino acids. CDR3 sequence reads: CASLRTVGADSSYEQYF. In DNA, the CDR3 is TGTGCCAGCCTACGAACAGTTGGGGCAGATAGCTCCTACGAGCAGTACTTC.

The V gene is TRBV15, the J gene TRBJ2-7; the match to TRBD1 covers 9 bases. Germline trimming cut 1 base from V and 5 bases from J; bases unmatched to any gene: 6. This CDR3 has 15 amino acids. The germline V gene encodes CDR1 LNHNV and CDR2 YYDKDF (reference sequence). The CDR3 nucleotides are TGTGCCACCAGCAGAGCCGGACAGGGGAGGGACGAGCAGTACTTC. Translated, it gives CATSRAGQGRDEQYF.

This clone was counted between two and nine times. The CDR3 reads CASSPPLGTQPQHF. CDR3 coding DNA: TGTGCCAGCAGCCCTCCCCTAGGGACTCAGCCCCAGCATTTT. The V call is TRBV7-2, the J call TRBJ1-5, with a tentative D call TRBD1 (5 bases). V shed 5 bases and J shed 6 bases, with 14 bases lying between them. Per the germline V gene, CDR1 is SGHTA and CDR2 is FQGNSA. The CDR3 is 14 residues long. The whole variable domain, remainder taken from reference TRBV7-2 and TRBJ1-5, is GAGVSQSPSNKVTEKGKDVELRCDPISGHTALYWYRQSLGQGLEFLIYFQGNSAPDKSGLPSDRFSAERTGGSVSTLTIQRTQQEDSAVYLCASSPPLGTQPQHFGDGTRLSIL.

As DNA, the CDR3 is TGTGCCAGCAGCACAAGTGAGGGATGGGGACGGGAATTCTACGAGCAGTACTTC. This sequence encodes CASSTSEGWGREFYEQYF. This chain connects TRBV2 to TRBJ2-7, with D perhaps matching TRBD1 or TRBD2 (5 bases each). V lost 6 bases and J 3 bases, leaving 27 bases between the germline ends. The CDR3 sequence is 18 residues long. Germline V lookup: CDR1 SNHLY, CDR2 FYNNEI.

V gene TRBV2 combines with J gene TRBJ1-6; tentatively, D is TRBD1 (6 bases). The CDR3 extends over 15 amino acids. The germline CDR1 and CDR2 sequences are SNHLY and FYNNEI. V lost 4 bases and J lost 10, with 17 bases in between. DNA of the CDR3: TGTGCCAGCAGTGCAGGGGACGTGTCTTCATCACCCCTCCACTTT. This codes for CASSAGDVSSSPLHF.

This clone was observed a few times. This chain uses TRBV4-3 with TRBJ2-4; 9 bases are a match to TRBD1. The CDR3 extends over 20 amino acids. Germline loops: CDR1 LGHNA, CDR2 YSLEER. V gave up 1 base and J gave up 0 bases; unmatched junction bases: 13. The DNA of the CDR3 is TGCGCCAGCAGCCAAGGAAATCCGGGACAGGGAGGGTTAGCCAAAAACATTCAGTACTTC. Its translation is CASSQGNPGQGGLAKNIQYF.

This clone was seen once. This chain links TRBV16 with TRBJ1-5; the D gene is possibly TRBD1 (6 bases). The CDR3 consists of 15 residues. Germline V lookup: CDR1 KGHSY, CDR2 FQNENV. V dropped 2 bases and J dropped 9 bases, with 17 bases sitting between them. In DNA form, the CDR3 reads TGTGCCAGCAGCCAAGCGAGGGGGGATCAGTGGCCCCAGCATTTT. Residues: CASSQARGDQWPQHF.

This clone was counted between two and nine times. The same CDR3 can be traced to other DNA sequences in this sample. The chain has TRBV4-2 and TRBJ2-3; TRBD2 matches at 10 bases. Losses at the gene ends were 1 base for V and 2 bases for J; bases not matched to a gene: 6. The germline V gene encodes CDR1 LGHNA and CDR2 YNFKEQ. The CDR3 loop spans 17 amino acids. Here the CDR3 DNA reads TGTGCCAGCAGCCAAGTGACAAGCGGGGGGGCCACAGATACGCAGTATTTT. It translates to CASSQVTSGGATDTQYF.

This clone was recorded only once. This chain connects TRBV6-4 to TRBJ2-3; D not resolved. The CDR3 sequence is 14 residues long. Germline V gives CDR1 MRHNA, CDR2 SNTAGT. V dropped 0 bases and J dropped 2 bases, with 6 bases sitting between them. Written as DNA, the CDR3 is TGTGCCAGCAGTGACTCGGTCGACACAGATACGCAGTATTTT. It yields the protein CASSDSVDTDTQYF.

This clone has a handful of counts. This sequence joins TRBV9 and TRBJ2-3; D is unresolved. Germline-derived CDR1 and CDR2 are SGDLS and YYNGEE. V gave up 7 bases and J gave up 2 bases, with 8 bases separating them. The length of the CDR3 is 12 residues. The chain's CDR3 is CASQDTTDTQYF. The CDR3 coding sequence is TGTGCCAGCCAAGACACCACAGATACGCAGTATTTT.